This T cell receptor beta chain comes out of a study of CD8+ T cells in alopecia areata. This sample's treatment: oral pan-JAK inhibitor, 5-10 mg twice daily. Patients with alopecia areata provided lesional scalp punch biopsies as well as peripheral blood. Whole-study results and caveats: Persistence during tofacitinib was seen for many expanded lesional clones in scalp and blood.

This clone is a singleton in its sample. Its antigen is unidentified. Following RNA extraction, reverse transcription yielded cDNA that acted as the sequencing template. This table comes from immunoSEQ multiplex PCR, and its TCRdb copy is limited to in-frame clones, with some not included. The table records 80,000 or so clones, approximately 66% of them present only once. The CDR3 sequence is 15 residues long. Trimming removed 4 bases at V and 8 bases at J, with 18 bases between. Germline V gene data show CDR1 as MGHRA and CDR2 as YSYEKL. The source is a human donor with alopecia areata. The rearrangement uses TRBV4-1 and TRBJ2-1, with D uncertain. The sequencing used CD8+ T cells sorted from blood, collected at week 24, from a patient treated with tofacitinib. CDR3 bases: TGCGCCAGCAGCCCCCTAGGGATGAGTAGAGATGAGCAGTTCTTC. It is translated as CASSPLGMSRDEQFF.